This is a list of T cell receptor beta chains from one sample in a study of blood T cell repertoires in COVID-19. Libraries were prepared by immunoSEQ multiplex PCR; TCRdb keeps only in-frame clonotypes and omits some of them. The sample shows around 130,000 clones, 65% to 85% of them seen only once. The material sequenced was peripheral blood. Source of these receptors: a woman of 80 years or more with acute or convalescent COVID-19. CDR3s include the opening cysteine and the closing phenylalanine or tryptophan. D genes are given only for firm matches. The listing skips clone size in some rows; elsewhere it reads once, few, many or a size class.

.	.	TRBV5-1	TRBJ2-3	TGCGCCAGCAGCTTGATCGGGTCTAGCACAGATACGCAGTATTTT	CASSLIGSSTDTQYF
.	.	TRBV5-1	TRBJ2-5	TGCGCCAGCAGCCCCATTGGGGCGCTCCAAGAGACCCAGTACTTC	CASSPIGALQETQYF
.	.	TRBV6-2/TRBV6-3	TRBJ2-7	TGTGCCAGCAGTTCGGGGGGCTGGCCTCCCTACGAGCAGTACTTC	CASSSGGWPPYEQYF
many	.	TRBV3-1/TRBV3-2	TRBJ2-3	TGTGCCAGCAGCCAACAGGGTTCGCTCCACGAGACAGATACGCAGTATTTT	CASSQQGSLHETDTQYF
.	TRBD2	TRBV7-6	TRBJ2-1	TGTGCCAGCAGCCTCAGGACTAGCGGGCAGTACAATGAGCAGTTCTTC	CASSLRTSGQYNEQFF
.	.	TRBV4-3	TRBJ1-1	TGCGCCAGCAGCCAAGGCATAGCAAACACTGAAGCTTTCTTT	CASSQGIANTEAFF
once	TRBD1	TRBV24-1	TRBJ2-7	TGTGCCACCGGAACCGACTTGACAGGGGGGCTCACCTACGAGCAGTACTTC	CATGTDLTGGLTYEQYF
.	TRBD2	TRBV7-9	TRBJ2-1	TGTGCCAGCAGCTTAGTTCGCGGACTAGCGGATTACAATGAGCAGTTCTTC	CASSLVRGLADYNEQFF
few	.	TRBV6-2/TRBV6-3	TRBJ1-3	TGTGCCAGCAGTTACGGCTTCTCTGGAAACACCATATATTTT	CASSYGFSGNTIYF
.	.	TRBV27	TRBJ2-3	TGTGCCAGCAGTTTAGGCCCAAACACAGATACGCAGTATTTT	CASSLGPNTDTQYF
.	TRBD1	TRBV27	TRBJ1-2	TGTGCCAGCAGTCGTAGGGACAGAGCTAACTATGGCTACACCTTC	CASSRRDRANYGYTF
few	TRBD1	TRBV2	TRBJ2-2	TGTGCCAGCAGCGGAGGGACAGGGGGAAGGGGCGGGGAGCTGTTTTTT	CASSGGTGGRGGELFF
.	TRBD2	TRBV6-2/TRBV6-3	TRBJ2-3	TGTGCCAGCAGTTATGGGACTAGCGTCGCGCAGTATTTT	CASSYGTSVAQYF
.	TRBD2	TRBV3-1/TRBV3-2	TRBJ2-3	TGTGCCAGCAGCCAAGAATTGACTAGCGGGGGGGCCGGAGATACGCAGTATTTT	CASSQELTSGGAGDTQYF
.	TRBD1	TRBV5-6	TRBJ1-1	TGTGCCAGCAGCTTGGGGACAGGGAGGGCTGAAGCTTTCTTT	CASSLGTGRAEAFF
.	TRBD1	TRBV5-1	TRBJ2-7	TGCGCCAGCAGCTCACAGGGGGCGTCGAACTACGAGCAGTACTTC	CASSSQGASNYEQYF
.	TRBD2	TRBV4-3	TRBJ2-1	TGCGCCAGCAGCCAAGCCCCGACTAGCGGGGGGTCCTACAATGAGCAGTTCTTC	CASSQAPTSGGSYNEQFF
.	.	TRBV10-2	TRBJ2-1	TGCGCCAGCAGTGAGTCGACCGTTATTAGCGGAACGAGTCTCAATGAGCAGTTCTTC	CASSESTVISGTSLNEQFF
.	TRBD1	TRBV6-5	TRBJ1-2	TGTGCCAGCAGTTCCCGACAGGGGGGTTACTATGGCTACACCTTC	CASSSRQGGYYGYTF
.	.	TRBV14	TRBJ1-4	TGTGCCAGCAGCCAAGCACGGTATCAGGGTGGCGAAAAACTGTTTTTT	CASSQARYQGGEKLFF
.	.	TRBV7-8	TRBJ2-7	TGTGCCAGCAGCCAGACGGGTGGAGAGCAGTACTTC	CASSQTGGEQYF
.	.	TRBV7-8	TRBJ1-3	TGTGCCAGCAGCCTCGGTGGAAACACCATATATTTT	CASSLGGNTIYF
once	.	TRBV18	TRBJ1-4	TGTGCCAGCTCACCAAAGACAGCAACTAATGAAAAACTGTTTTTT	CASSPKTATNEKLFF
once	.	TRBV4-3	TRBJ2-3	TGCGCCAGCAGCCAAGTTCACGGGACAGATACGCAGTATTTT	CASSQVHGTDTQYF
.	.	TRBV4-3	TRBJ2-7	TGCGCCAGCAGCCAAGATCTCACAGGGACCTACGAGCAGTACTTC	CASSQDLTGTYEQYF
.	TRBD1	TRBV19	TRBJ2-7	TGTGCCAGTAGTGACCCCGGGACAGTGTACGAGCAGTACTTC	CASSDPGTVYEQYF
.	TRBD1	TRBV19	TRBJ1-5	TGTGCCAGTAGTAAAAGGGACAGGGGGCTGTTTCGTAGCAATCAGCCCCAGCATTTT	CASSKRDRGLFRSNQPQHF
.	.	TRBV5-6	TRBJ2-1	TGTGCCAGCAGGCGACCAGGGAAACTTTACAATGAGCAGTTCTTC	CASRRPGKLYNEQFF
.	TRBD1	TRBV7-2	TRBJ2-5	TGTGCCAGCGGACAGGGTGCCGGGGAGACCCAGTACTTC	CASGQGAGETQYF
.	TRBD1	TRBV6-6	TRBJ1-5	TGTGCCAGCAGCCTCGACAGGGATCAGCCCCAGCATTTT	CASSLDRDQPQHF
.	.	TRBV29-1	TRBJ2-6	TGCAGCGTTGCCGCTGGGGCCAACGTCCTGACTTTC	CSVAAGANVLTF
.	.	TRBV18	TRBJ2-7	TGTGCCAGCTCACCACTGGGACTCACTTCATCCTACGAGCAGTACTTC	CASSPLGLTSSYEQYF
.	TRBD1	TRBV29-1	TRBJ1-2	TGCAGCGTCGGGGGACAGGGGGAAGCTAACTATGGCTACACCTTC	CSVGGQGEANYGYTF
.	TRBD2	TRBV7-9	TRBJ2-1	TGTGCCAGCAGCCCCCGAGGGGAGGGCCCCAATGAGCAGTTCTTC	CASSPRGEGPNEQFF
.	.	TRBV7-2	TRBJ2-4	TGTGCCAGCAGCCCCGGGTCTCCCAAAAACATTCAGTACTTC	CASSPGSPKNIQYF
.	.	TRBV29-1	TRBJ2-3	TGCAGCGTTGACCTCCGGGGGGATACGCAGTATTTT	CSVDLRGDTQYF
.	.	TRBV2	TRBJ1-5	TGTGCCAGCAGTGCCGAAGCCAATCAGCCCCAGCATTTT	CASSAEANQPQHF
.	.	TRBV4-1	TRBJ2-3	TGCGCCAGCAGCCAAGACGGGACAAGAACAGATACGCAGTATTTT	CASSQDGTRTDTQYF
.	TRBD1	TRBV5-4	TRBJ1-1	TGTGCCAGCAGCCCAACACCGGGACAGGGGGCGGTAGGGACTGAAGCTTTCTTT	CASSPTPGQGAVGTEAFF
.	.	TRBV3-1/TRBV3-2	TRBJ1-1	TGTGCCAGCAGCCAATACGGGACTGAAGCTTTCTTT	CASSQYGTEAFF
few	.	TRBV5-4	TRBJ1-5	TGTGCCAGCAGCTTGGATCCAGGGCCGGATCAGCCCCAGCATTTT	CASSLDPGPDQPQHF
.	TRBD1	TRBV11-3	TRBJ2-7	TGTGCCAGCAGCCGGGACAGGGAGGACGAGCAGTACTTC	CASSRDREDEQYF